The 29 T cell receptor beta chains below were found in one sample sequenced in a study of T-cell reconstitution after alpha-beta-depleted transplantation in children. Unique molecular identifiers were incorporated when the TCRbeta library was constructed. TCRdb re-derived calls from the PCR reads in MiXCR, one entry per CDR3 protein. The profile shows about 290,000 distinct CDR3 sequences, around a tenth of them singletons. This sample comprised PBMCs, obtained before TCRalphabeta/CD19-depleted stem cell transplant. These receptor sequences come from a boy under three years old with acute myeloid leukemia, due to receive a stem cell transplant.

Ten or more counts support this clonotype. The rearrangement links TRBV7-9 to TRBJ2-5; possibly TRBD1 for D (5 bases). The V end lost 3 bases, the J end lost 5 bases, and 10 bases lay between the germline ends. CDR1 SEHNR and CDR2 FQNEAQ come from the germline V gene (reference sequence). CDR3 length equals 13 residues. CDR3 protein: CASSLIGAETQYF. In DNA form, the CDR3 reads TGTGCCAGCAGCTTGATTGGGGCGGAGACCCAGTACTTC.

There are many counts of this clonotype. This sequence joins TRBV20-1 and TRBJ2-1; possibly TRBD1 or TRBD2 for D (5 bases each). V lost 0 bases to trimming and J lost 0 bases, with 9 bases between them. There are 15 residues in the CDR3. Germline-derived CDR1 and CDR2 are DFQATT and SNEGSKA (reference sequence). CDR3 protein: CSAREGESSYNEQFF. The DNA for the CDR3 is TGCAGTGCTAGAGAAGGGGAGAGCTCCTACAATGAGCAGTTCTTC.

This clonotype was counted many times. The CDR3 DNA follows: TGCAGTGCTGACCTCCGGGACAGGGGTTTTAACTATGGCTACACCTTC. This gives the protein CSADLRDRGFNYGYTF. This chain uses TRBV20-1 with TRBJ1-2, with 10 bases matching TRBD1. J lost 1 base, V lost 5 bases, and 10 bases had no gene match. This CDR3 spans 16 amino acids. In germline, CDR1 is DFQATT, CDR2 SNEGSKA (reference sequence).

As regards this clonotype: One base away lies a much larger clone, so this may be a sequencing read error. The J gene is TRBJ2-7, the V gene TRBV7-6; 9 nucleotides line up with TRBD1. The CDR3 extends over 14 amino acids. From germline, CDR1 is SGHVS and CDR2 FNYEAQ. The CDR3 coding sequence is TGTGCCAGCAGCTTAGAGGACAGGGGCTACGGGCAGTACTTC. Amino acids: CASSLEDRGYGQYF.

This clonotype was seen at least ten times. The chain combines TRBV9 with TRBJ2-5; D not resolved. The CDR3 consists of 14 residues. CDR1 and CDR2 from the germline V gene are SGDLS and YYNGEE. With 3 bases removed from V and 3 bases from J, the gap between germline ends came to 12 bases. This chain's CDR3 is CASSAGRSKETQYF. Written as DNA, the CDR3 is TGTGCCAGCAGCGCCGGACGGAGTAAAGAGACCCAGTACTTC.

This clonotype was observed at least ten times. This chain links TRBV5-8 with TRBJ2-3; 9 nucleotides match TRBD2. The trim removed 0 bases at V and 10 bases at J, leaving 12 bases unmatched. The CDR3 contains 16 residues. The germline V gene has CDR1 SGHTS and CDR2 YDEGEE. For the CDR3, the DNA is TGTGCCAGCAGCTTGGGTTTGCGGGGGGGCTTGGTCCCGCAGTATTTT. This codes for CASSLGLRGGLVPQYF.

This clonotype was found a few times. The chain recombines TRBV28 with TRBJ1-4; D is unresolved. The V gene lost 7 bases and the J gene lost 4 bases, with 10 bases spanning the gap. Per germline, CDR1 MDHEN and CDR2 SYDVKM. The CDR3 is 13 residues long. DNA of the CDR3: TGTGCCAGCACGGAATCCTTTAATGAAAAACTGTTTTTT. Translated, it gives CASTESFNEKLFF.

This clonotype was seen repeatedly, ten times or more. The gene calls are TRBV28 and TRBJ2-1, with 9 bases lining up with TRBD1. The length of the CDR3 is 15 residues. The V gene's germline CDR1 is MDHEN and CDR2 SYDVKM. Trimming removed 6 bases from V and 6 bases from J; junction bases left unmatched: 9. This chain's CDR3 is CASRRPGQGLNEQFF. CDR3 bases: TGTGCCAGCAGGCGACCGGGACAGGGACTCAATGAGCAGTTCTTC.

Ten or more counts support this clonotype. V usage is TRBV5-5 and J usage is TRBJ2-1, with a tentative D call TRBD1 (7 bases). V was clipped by 2 bases and J by 5 bases, with 20 bases between them. The CDR3 covers 17 residues. Germline-derived CDR1 and CDR2 are SGHKS and YYEKEE (reference sequence). The CDR3, as DNA: TGTGCCAGCAGCTTACCCCAGGGGGGAGAAAGGCACAATGAGCAGTTCTTC. It is translated as CASSLPQGGERHNEQFF.

This clonotype has at least ten counts. The chain is built from TRBV20-1 and TRBJ1-5; maybe TRBD1 (5 bases). Germline assignment: CDR1 DFQATT and CDR2 SNEGSKA (reference sequence). Trimming took 6 bases from V and 3 from J, leaving 15 bases between them. CDR3 length equals 14 residues. The CDR3 nucleotides read TGCAGTGCAAGGCGGGGCACCCTCAATCAGCCCCAGCATTTT. This codes for CSARRGTLNQPQHF.

This clonotype was recorded many times. The rearrangement joins TRBV7-9 to TRBJ2-2; D may be TRBD2 (7 bases). This CDR3 spans 14 amino acids. The germline V gene encodes CDR1 SEHNR and CDR2 FQNEAQ (reference sequence). The CDR3 sequence is CALRGAANTGELFF. CDR3 coding DNA: TGTGCTTTACGGGGGGCCGCTAACACCGGGGAGCTGTTTTTT.

At least ten counts were recorded for this clonotype. The chain is built from TRBV5-1 and TRBJ2-2; D remains ambiguous. V was trimmed by 0 bases and J by 0 bases, leaving 12 bases between them. Germline values: CDR1 SGHRS, CDR2 YFSETQ. The CDR3 is made up of 17 amino acids. The CDR3 spells CASSLAVSRANTGELFF. The CDR3 coding sequence is TGCGCCAGCAGCTTGGCCGTTTCTCGCGCGAACACCGGGGAGCTGTTTTTT.

This clonotype showed up just a few times. This chain links TRBV7-2 with TRBJ2-3; the D is unclear. V gave up 0 bases and J gave up 0 bases, with 13 bases separating them. The germline V gene encodes CDR1 SGHTA and CDR2 FQGNSA. The CDR3 is made up of 17 amino acids. DNA of the CDR3: TGTGCCAGCAGCTTAGCGGTAGCTGGTACTAGCACAGATACGCAGTATTTT. Protein product: CASSLAVAGTSTDTQYF.

This clonotype was detected ten times or more. The chain recombines TRBV7-3 with TRBJ2-1; TRBD1 is a possible D gene (6 bases). This CDR3 has 15 amino acids. V dropped 0 bases and J dropped 4 bases, with 10 bases sitting between them. Germline CDR1 is SGHTA and CDR2 is FQGTGA. CDR3 nucleotides: TGTGCCAGCAGCTTAACGGGACACATATACAATGAGCAGTTCTTC. It is translated as CASSLTGHIYNEQFF.

This clonotype was counted a single time. The V call is TRBV19, the J call TRBJ1-2; the D is unclear. Trimming removed 1 base from V and 5 bases from J, with 17 bases in between. This CDR3 comprises 16 residues. Germline V gene lookup returns CDR1 LNHDA and CDR2 SQIVND (reference sequence). CDR3 sequence: CASSIARERIRYGYTF. The CDR3 DNA follows: TGTGCCAGTAGTATAGCCCGCGAAAGGATTCGGTATGGCTACACCTTC. The variable domain in full, with the rest retrieved from reference TRBV19 and TRBJ1-2, is DGGITQSPKYLFRKEGQNVTLSCEQNLNHDAMYWYRQDPGQGLRLIYYSQIVNDFQKGDIAEGYSVSREKKESFPLTVTSAQKNPTAFYLCASSIARERIRYGYTFGSGTRLTVV.

This clonotype was observed a single time. This may stem from a read error, because a much larger clone lies one nucleotide away. V gene TRBV2 combines with J gene TRBJ2-1, with D unclear. The CDR3 contains 11 residues. Germline CDR1 reads SNHLY; CDR2 reads FYNNEI. In nucleotides, the CDR3 is TGTACCAGCAGTGTTAACAATGAGCAGTTCTTC. Its protein product is CTSSVNNEQFF.

This clonotype has ten or more counts. V is TRBV2 and J is TRBJ2-5; D possibly matches TRBD1 or TRBD2 (6 bases each). Germline CDR1 SNHLY, CDR2 FYNNEI. The CDR3 has 15 residues. The V end lost 6 bases, the J end lost 4 bases, and 18 bases lay between the germline ends. CDR3 sequence: CASSLGGGPLETQYF. The CDR3 region has the DNA TGTGCCAGCAGCCTAGGAGGGGGGCCGCTAGAGACCCAGTACTTC.

This clonotype appeared a few times. The chain carries TRBV20-1 and TRBJ2-1; 12 bases are shared with TRBD2. The V gene's germline CDR1 is DFQATT and CDR2 SNEGSKA (reference sequence). The CDR3 runs 15 residues. CDR3 bases: TGCGGGGGGACTAGCGGGTCACTCTCCTACAATGAGCAGTTCTTC. Protein sequence: CGGTSGSLSYNEQFF.

This clonotype was recorded a few times. The gene calls are TRBV11-3 and TRBJ1-1; TRBD1 agrees at 10 bases. Unmatched junction bases numbered 17, after V lost 5 bases and J lost 5 bases. The CDR3 is 18 residues long. CDR1 is SGHNT, CDR2 YENEEA, per germline. CDR3 DNA: TGTGCCAGCAGCCTGCGACAGGGGGCCCCTGGGTTGGATACTGAAGCTTTCTTT. Its protein product is CASSLRQGAPGLDTEAFF.

This chain uses TRBV5-1 with TRBJ2-1, with TRBD2 matching over 14 bases. The germline V gene has CDR1 SGHRS and CDR2 YFSETQ. This CDR3 is 18 amino acids long. V was clipped by 4 bases and J by 4 bases; unmatched bases: 10. The CDR3 spells CASSGTSGGLASYNEQFF. CDR3 coding DNA: TGCGCCAGCAGCGGGACTAGCGGGGGTCTGGCATCTTACAATGAGCAGTTCTTC.

Many counts were recorded for this clonotype. The chain has TRBV20-1 and TRBJ2-3; 7 nucleotides line up with TRBD1. This CDR3 spans 16 amino acids. Trimming took 0 bases from V and 2 from J; bases not matched to a gene: 8. CDR1 DFQATT and CDR2 SNEGSKA come from the germline V gene (reference sequence). In DNA, the CDR3 is TGCAGTGCTAGAGATCTTAACAGGGGTCCCACAGATACGCAGTATTTT. Its translation is CSARDLNRGPTDTQYF.

This clonotype was observed many times. The chain employs TRBV10-3 and TRBJ2-1; weak D call: TRBD1 (6 bases). The CDR3 has 14 residues. V lost 4 bases and J 2 bases, leaving 9 bases between the germline ends. Germline V CDR1 and CDR2: ENHRY, SYGVKD. This CDR3 reads CAISARTAYNEQFF. For the CDR3, the DNA is TGTGCCATCAGTGCCCGGACAGCCTACAATGAGCAGTTCTTC.

Notes on this clonotype: A much larger clone lies a single base off, so this may be a read error. The gene calls are TRBV29-1 and TRBJ2-7, with D possibly being TRBD1 (5 bases). Germline V gives CDR1 SQVTM, CDR2 ANQGSEA. The CDR3 consists of 13 residues. The CDR3 loop is CSVAYKGQHDQYF. The CDR3 DNA reads as TGCAGCGTTGCCTACAAGGGGCAACACGACCAGTACTTC.

This clonotype was seen ten or more times. This chain uses TRBV29-1 with TRBJ2-7; TRBD1 might be the D (6 bases). V was pared by 0 bases and J by 3 bases, with 12 bases between. CDR3 length: 14 amino acids. Germline V CDR1 and CDR2: SQVTM, ANQGSEA. In DNA, the CDR3 is TGCAGCGTTGAAGATCGAGGACAGCTCTACGAGCAGTACTTC. It encodes CSVEDRGQLYEQYF.

This clonotype came up many times. The J gene is TRBJ1-6, the V gene TRBV7-6; no firm D call. Trimming took 5 bases from V and 8 from J, leaving 16 bases between them. The CDR3 is made up of 15 amino acids. The germline CDR1 and CDR2 sequences are SGHVS and FNYEAQ. The CDR3 sequence is CASSRTEVPYSPLHF. The CDR3 coding sequence is TGTGCCAGCAGCCGCACAGAAGTACCTTATTCACCCCTCCACTTT.

This clonotype was seen more than once but under ten times. V usage is TRBV20-1 and J usage is TRBJ2-3, with 11 nucleotides matching TRBD2. Germline V CDR1 and CDR2: DFQATT, SNEGSKA (reference sequence). The ends lost 6 bases at V and 8 bases at J; junction bases unmatched: 22. CDR3 length: 18 amino acids. DNA for the CDR3: TGCAGTGCCCCCTCAGATAGCGGGGGGGCAAACCCTATAGGTACGCAGTATTTT. It codes for CSAPSDSGGANPIGTQYF.

This clonotype was seen at least ten times. The chain joins TRBV10-3 to TRBJ2-3; 9 nucleotides agree with TRBD1. The CDR3 has 14 amino acids. V was clipped by 4 bases and J by 1 base; unmatched bases: 0. CDR1 is ENHRY and CDR2 is SYGVKD in the germline V gene. The CDR3 nucleotides read TGTGCCATCAGTGGGACAGGGGGCACAGATACGCAGTATTTT. Translating it yields CAISGTGGTDTQYF.

This clonotype was counted ten times or more. V and J are TRBV3-1 and TRBJ2-7, with a tentative D call TRBD1 (5 bases). The CDR3 spans 13 residues. V lost 0 bases and J lost 4, with 7 bases in between. Germline-derived CDR1 and CDR2 are LGHDT and YNNKEL (reference sequence). The CDR3 region has the DNA TGTGCCAGCAGCCAAGAACAGGATTACGAGCAGTACTTC. Amino acids: CASSQEQDYEQYF.

This clonotype was detected ten times or more. The CDR3 nucleotides read TGCAGCGTTTCTTCCGGGACAGGGAACACCGGGGAGCTGTTTTTT. Translation gives CSVSSGTGNTGELFF. The chain joins TRBV29-1 to TRBJ2-2; 8 bases fit TRBD1. CDR1 and CDR2 from the germline V gene are SQVTM and ANQGSEA. V shed 5 bases and J 1 base; nucleotides not matched to a gene: 6. The CDR3 totals 15 residues.